Included here is one TCR beta chain sequence, with context. No cognate antigen has been identified for it. Qualities for individual bases were not recorded, and no much larger clone is one base off. These data come from a study of blood T cells in healthy people across ages (dated by TCRdb to 2014 to 2015). Some background on the complete study: In model experiments, template switching captured roughly one uniquely barcoded TCR beta cDNA molecule for every two T cells. Two additional independent replicas of 1 million unique cDNA reads from the same blood draw were analyzed for two donors (one aged 18 to 30 and one aged 80 or older). To avoid experimental bias, donors of different ages were randomly spread across the sequencing lanes. Using deep sequencing normalized with unique cDNA molecular identifiers, the study measured how TCR beta repertoire diversity changes with age. Four age groups were formed from the donors: young (average 16 years), middle-aged (just under 40), aged (more than 55) and long-lived (about 75).

The CDR3 has 13 amino acids, counting the end cysteine and phenylalanine. Only the CDR3 part of the read is kept: 39 bases, read in frame from the first base. Trimming at the junction amounts to 1 base on V and 5 bases on J, and the germline ends lie 6 bases apart. The germline V gene (reference sequence) gives CDR1 as SEHNR and CDR2 as FQNEAQ. Broader findings and caveats from the paper: There was a strong correlation between observed TCR beta diversity and the percentage of naive T cells measured by flow cytometry. The long-lived group showed more naive CD4+ T cells, fewer expanded clones and increased TCR diversity than the aged group, suggesting age selection. Conclusive comparison of naive and antigen-experienced compartments was prevented by the profiling of bulk unsorted PBMCs. Because donor CMV infection status was unknown, age-related changes in expanded clonotypes were potentially confounded. Estimates of total diversity based on one million sequenced T cells were considered lower bounds and underestimates. Observed TCR beta diversity per million T cells fell roughly linearly with age, and a significant reduction was already apparent by age around 39.

Preparation of the library involved 5' RACE. TCRdb records Illumina HiSeq 2500 as the sequencer. A second PCR of roughly 7 to 11 cycles was performed with a sample-barcoded 5' primer and a J-beta primer mix. A template-switch 5' adaptor carrying 12 random nucleotides introduced a unique molecular identifier onto each TCR beta cDNA molecule. Each sample yielded at least 3 million CDR3-containing paired-end reads. All of the RNA was converted into first-strand cDNA using the Mint cDNA synthesis kit, with a TRBC-specific oligonucleotide serving as the primer. After uracil-DNA glycosylase treatment, a first 18-cycle PCR used universal primers M1SS and BC2_uni_R on all cDNA. The source study handled its data this way. For normalization, 1 million high-quality reads were randomly selected from each sample, with every read carrying a distinct molecular identifier. Instead of being binned into consensus sequences, reads with shared molecular identifiers were discarded. MiTCR, with a Q25 quality threshold and the strictest error-elimination algorithm, was used for CDR3 identification, clonotype clustering and error correction. A nonparametric unseen species model with Euler transformation was used to estimate a lower bound on total TCR beta diversity. TCRdb reworked the public reads: Q25 trimming with fastp, MiXCR clone assembly, productive beta chains retained. Rows matching on CDR3 protein sequence are summarized as one entry with the most common DNA and genes. The V and J calls reflect TCRdb's pipeline rather than the authors' work. This sample comprises hundreds of thousands of distinct CDR3 sequences, around 49% of them detected only once. Clones ranked in the top ten supply 13% of the sample.

Donors were around 37 systemically healthy Caucasian individuals from Russia aged 6 to 90 years. Each donor gave ten milliliters of peripheral blood, collected into EDTA-treated Vacutainer tubes. PBMCs were isolated by Ficoll-Paque density-gradient centrifugation, with at least 6.5 million obtained per sample. Total RNA, at least 5 micrograms per sample, was extracted from PBMCs with Trizol reagent. Naive CD45RAhigh/CD27high T cell percentages were measured by flow cytometry on a PBMC aliquot from every donor. This sequence originates from a man younger than 40 in good health. The chain is encoded by TRBV7-9 joined to TRBJ2-1; too little of a D gene remains to name it. Sequencing was carried out using blood. The CDR3: CASSLEPHNEQFF. The bases are TGTGCCAGCAGCTTAGAACCCCACAATGAGCAGTTCTTC.